This T cell receptor beta chain was captured in a study of T-cell memory formation after mild COVID-19. Background on the study: TCR clusters showed largely donor specificity.

Notes on the study in general: CD8+ contracting clones occupied EMRA, while CD4+ ones occupied mainly CM and EM. Clones that got smaller from day 15 to 85 had even CD4/CD8, while clones growing later tipped toward CD4+. Pre-infection memory harbored some responding clones, suggesting cross-reactive memory joined.

In TCRdb, the 5' RACE reads were re-called with MiXCR into one record per CDR3 protein. Counted here are approximately 500,000 distinct CDR3 sequences, 25% occurring once; the ten biggest clones make up about 12%. The germline V gene has CDR1 SGHNT and CDR2 YENEEA. The CDR3 spans 13 residues. With 0 bases removed from V and 4 bases from J, the gap between germline ends came to 7 bases. There are a few counts of this clonotype. Its antigen remains unidentified. The source material was PBMCs or a T cell subset sorted from them (not recorded which). This TCR derives from an adult woman who had mild COVID-19 (a few samples of this study predate the infection). Cell type and time point are not known. The V gene is TRBV11-3, the J gene TRBJ2-7, with no clear D. In nucleotides, the CDR3 is TGTGCCAGCAGCTTAGAGCCAGTTTACGAGCAGTACTTC. It is translated as CASSLEPVYEQYF.